This T cell receptor beta chain was identified in a study of vaccination and CD4 T cells after COVID-19. Study information: Stimulation of cells relied on overlapping spike peptides derived from SARS-CoV-2, HCoV-NL63, HCoV-OC43 and HCoV-229E.

At the Johns Hopkins FTIC core, DNA taken from cultured CD4+ T cells was sequenced by way of the Oncomine TCR Beta short-read assay. Genomic DNA was isolated from CD4+ T cells that had been cultured. In TCRdb, the PCR reads were re-called with MiXCR into one record per CDR3 protein. The table shows 3,500 to 4,000 distinct CDR3 sequences, with 11% to 15% occurring only once. This clonotype was detected a few times. Its antigen is still unknown. V gave up 7 bases and J gave up 2 bases; unmatched junction bases: 6. The CDR3 sequence is 14 residues long. The germline V gene encodes CDR1 SGHDT and CDR2 YYEEEE. Study-wide results and limits: For convalescent patients, 304 of the 307 vaccine-specific clones analyzed were classified as spike mono-reactive.

Stated treatment: approximately 10-day PBMC culture with coronavirus spike peptide pools or control peptides (ViraFEST assay). ViraFEST sequenced TCRs after peptide-pool expansion of antigen-specific T cells. Input material: CD4+ T cells from blood, cultured in vitro. The source of this sequence is a human donor who had recovered from COVID-19. The V call is TRBV5-6, the J call TRBJ1-2, with 9 bases that match TRBD1. CDR3: CASLTGGGNYGYTF. CDR3 sequence (DNA): TGTGCCAGCTTGACAGGGGGAGGGAACTATGGCTACACCTTC. Together with reference TRBV5-6 and TRBJ1-2, the CDR3 gives the full variable domain: DAGVTQSPTHLIKTRGQQVTLRCSPKSGHDTVSWYQQALGQGPQFIFQYYEEEERQRGNFPDRFSGHQFPNYSSELNVNALLLGDSALYLCASLTGGGNYGYTFGSGTRLTVV.